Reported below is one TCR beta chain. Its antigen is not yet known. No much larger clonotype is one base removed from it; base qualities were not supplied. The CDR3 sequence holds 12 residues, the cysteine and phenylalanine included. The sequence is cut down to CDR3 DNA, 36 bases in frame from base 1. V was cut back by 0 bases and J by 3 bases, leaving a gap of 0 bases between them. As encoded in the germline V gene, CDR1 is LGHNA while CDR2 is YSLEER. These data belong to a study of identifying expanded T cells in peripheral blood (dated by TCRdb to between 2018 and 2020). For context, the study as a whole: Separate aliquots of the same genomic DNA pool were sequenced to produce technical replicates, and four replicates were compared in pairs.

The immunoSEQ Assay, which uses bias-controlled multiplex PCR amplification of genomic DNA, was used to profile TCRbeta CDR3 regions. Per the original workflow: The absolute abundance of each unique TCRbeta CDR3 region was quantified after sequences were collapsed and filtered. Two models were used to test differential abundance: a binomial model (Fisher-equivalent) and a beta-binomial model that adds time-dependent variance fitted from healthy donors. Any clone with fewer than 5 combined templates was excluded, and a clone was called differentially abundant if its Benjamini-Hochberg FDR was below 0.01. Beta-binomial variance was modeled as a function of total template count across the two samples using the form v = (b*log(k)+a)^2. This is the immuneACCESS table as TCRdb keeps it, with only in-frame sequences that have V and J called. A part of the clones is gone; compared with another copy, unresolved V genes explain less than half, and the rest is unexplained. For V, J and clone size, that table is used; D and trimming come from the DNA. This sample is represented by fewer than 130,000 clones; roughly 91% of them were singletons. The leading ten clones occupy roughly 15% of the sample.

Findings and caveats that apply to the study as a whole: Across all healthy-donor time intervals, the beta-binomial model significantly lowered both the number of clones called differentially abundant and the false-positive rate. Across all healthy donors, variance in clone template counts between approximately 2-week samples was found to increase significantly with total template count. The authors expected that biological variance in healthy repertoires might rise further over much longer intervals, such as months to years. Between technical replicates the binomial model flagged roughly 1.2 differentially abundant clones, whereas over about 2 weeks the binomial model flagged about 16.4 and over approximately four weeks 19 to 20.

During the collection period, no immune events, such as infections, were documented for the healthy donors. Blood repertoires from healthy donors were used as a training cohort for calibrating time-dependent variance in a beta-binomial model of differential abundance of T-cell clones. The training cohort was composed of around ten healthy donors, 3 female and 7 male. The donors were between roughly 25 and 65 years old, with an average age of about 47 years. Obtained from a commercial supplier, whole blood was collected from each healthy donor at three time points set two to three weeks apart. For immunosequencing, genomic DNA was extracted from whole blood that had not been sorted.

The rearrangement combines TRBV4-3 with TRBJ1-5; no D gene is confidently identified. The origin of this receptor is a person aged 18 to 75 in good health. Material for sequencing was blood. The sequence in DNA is TGCGCCAGCAGCCAAGACAATCAGCCCCAGCATTTT. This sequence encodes CASSQDNQPQHF.